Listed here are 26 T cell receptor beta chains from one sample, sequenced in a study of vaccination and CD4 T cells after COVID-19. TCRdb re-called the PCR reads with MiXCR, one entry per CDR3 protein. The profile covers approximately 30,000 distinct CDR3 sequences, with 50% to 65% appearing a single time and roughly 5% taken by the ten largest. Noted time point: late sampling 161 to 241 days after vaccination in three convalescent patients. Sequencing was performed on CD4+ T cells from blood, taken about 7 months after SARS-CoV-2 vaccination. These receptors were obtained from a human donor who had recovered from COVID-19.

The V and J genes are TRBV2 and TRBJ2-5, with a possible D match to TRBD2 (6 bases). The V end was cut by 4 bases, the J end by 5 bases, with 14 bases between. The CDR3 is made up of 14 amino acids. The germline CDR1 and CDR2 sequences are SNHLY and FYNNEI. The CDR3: CASSGFSGGETQYF. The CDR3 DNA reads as TGTGCCAGCAGTGGATTTAGCGGTGGGGAGACCCAGTACTTC.

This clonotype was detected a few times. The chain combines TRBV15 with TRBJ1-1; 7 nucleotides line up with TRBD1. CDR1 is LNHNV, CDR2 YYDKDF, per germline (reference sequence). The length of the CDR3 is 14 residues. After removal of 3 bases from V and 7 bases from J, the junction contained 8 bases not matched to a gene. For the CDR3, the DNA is TGTGCCACCAGCAGGTCGGACAGGCCCCTTGAAGCTTTCTTT. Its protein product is CATSRSDRPLEAFF.

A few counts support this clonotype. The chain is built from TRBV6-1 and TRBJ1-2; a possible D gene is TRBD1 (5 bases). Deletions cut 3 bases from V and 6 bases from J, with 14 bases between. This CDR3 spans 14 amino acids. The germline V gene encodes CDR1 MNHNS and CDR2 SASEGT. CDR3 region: CASSDPRDVNGYTF. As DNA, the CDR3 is TGTGCCAGCAGTGACCCTCGGGACGTGAATGGCTACACCTTC.

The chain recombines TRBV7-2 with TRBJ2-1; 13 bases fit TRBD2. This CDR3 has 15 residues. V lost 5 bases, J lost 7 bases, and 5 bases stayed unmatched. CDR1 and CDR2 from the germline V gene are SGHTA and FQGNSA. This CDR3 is CASSRGLAGANEQFF. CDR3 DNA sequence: TGTGCCAGCAGCCGCGGACTAGCGGGAGCAAATGAGCAGTTCTTC.

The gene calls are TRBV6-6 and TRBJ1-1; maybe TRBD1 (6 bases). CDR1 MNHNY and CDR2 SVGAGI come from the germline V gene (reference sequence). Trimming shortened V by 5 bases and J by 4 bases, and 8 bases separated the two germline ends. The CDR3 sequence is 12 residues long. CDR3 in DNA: TGTGCCAGCAGTCGGGGGGCCACTGAAGCTTTCTTT. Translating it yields CASSRGATEAFF.

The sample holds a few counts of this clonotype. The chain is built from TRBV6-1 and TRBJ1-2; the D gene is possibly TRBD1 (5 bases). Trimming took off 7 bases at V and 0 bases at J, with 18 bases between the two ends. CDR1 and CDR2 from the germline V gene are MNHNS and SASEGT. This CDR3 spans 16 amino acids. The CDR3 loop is CASTNLGAASNYGYTF. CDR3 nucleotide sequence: TGTGCCAGCACCAACCTCGGGGCAGCGTCTAACTATGGCTACACCTTC.

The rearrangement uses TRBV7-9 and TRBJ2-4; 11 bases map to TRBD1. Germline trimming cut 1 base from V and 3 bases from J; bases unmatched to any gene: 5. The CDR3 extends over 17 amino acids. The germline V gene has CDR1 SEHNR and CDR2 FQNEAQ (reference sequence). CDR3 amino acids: CASSLGTGGYGKNIQYF. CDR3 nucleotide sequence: TGTGCCAGCAGCTTAGGGACAGGGGGCTATGGCAAAAACATTCAGTACTTC.

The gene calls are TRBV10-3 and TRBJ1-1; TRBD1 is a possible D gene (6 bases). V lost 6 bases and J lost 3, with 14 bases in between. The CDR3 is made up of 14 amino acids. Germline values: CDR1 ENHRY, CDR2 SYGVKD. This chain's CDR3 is CAIRPRGTDTEAFF. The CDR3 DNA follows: TGTGCCATCAGACCCAGGGGCACGGACACTGAAGCTTTCTTT.

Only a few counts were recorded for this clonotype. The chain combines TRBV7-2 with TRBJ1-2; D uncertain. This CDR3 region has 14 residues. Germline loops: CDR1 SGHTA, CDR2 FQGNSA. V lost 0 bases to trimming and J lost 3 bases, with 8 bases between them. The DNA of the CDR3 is TGTGCCAGCAGCTTAGCAGGAGGCGACTATGGCTACACCTTC. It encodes CASSLAGGDYGYTF.

CDR3 protein: CSAPTSTGELFF. The CDR3 DNA is TGCAGTGCTCCTACTTCCACCGGGGAGCTGTTTTTT. The V gene is TRBV20-1, the J gene TRBJ2-2; no clear D. Trimming left V 5 bases short and J 4 bases short, with 8 bases between. CDR3 size: 12 residues. Germline V gene data show CDR1 as DFQATT and CDR2 as SNEGSKA (reference sequence).

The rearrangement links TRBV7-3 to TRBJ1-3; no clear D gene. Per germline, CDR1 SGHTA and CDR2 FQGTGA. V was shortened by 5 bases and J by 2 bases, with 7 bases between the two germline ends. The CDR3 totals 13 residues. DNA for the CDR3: TGTGCCAGCAGCCCCCAACCTGGAAACACCATATATTTT. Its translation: CASSPQPGNTIYF.

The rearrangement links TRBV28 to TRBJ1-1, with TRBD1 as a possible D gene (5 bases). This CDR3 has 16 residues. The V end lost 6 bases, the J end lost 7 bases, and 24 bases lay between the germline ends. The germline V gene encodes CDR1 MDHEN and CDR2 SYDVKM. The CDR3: CASRGPLLTDAYEAFF. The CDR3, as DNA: TGTGCCAGCAGGGGGCCGTTGTTGACCGACGCTTATGAAGCTTTCTTT.

The CDR3 is CATSREDVISNQPQHF. CDR3 coding DNA: TGTGCCACCAGCAGGGAGGATGTGATTAGCAATCAGCCCCAGCATTTT. The chain recombines TRBV15 with TRBJ1-5, with D hard to call. Germline CDR1 reads LNHNV; CDR2 reads YYDKDF (reference sequence). V dropped 3 bases and J dropped 0 bases, with 12 bases sitting between them. The CDR3 runs to 16 residues.

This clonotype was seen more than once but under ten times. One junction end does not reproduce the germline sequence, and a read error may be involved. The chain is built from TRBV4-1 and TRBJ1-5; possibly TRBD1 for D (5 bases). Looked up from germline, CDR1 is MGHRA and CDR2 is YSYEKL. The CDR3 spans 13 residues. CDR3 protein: CASSWGSNQPQHF. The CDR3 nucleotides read TGTGCCAGCAGTTGGGGGAGCAATCAGCCCCAGCATTTT.

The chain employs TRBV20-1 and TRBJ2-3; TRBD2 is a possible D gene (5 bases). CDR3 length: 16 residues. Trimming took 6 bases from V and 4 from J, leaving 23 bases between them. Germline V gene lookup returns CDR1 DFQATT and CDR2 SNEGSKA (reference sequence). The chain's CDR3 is CSAHPVGRRMSDTQYF. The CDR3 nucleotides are TGCAGTGCCCACCCGGTAGGGCGGAGGATGTCAGATACGCAGTATTTT.

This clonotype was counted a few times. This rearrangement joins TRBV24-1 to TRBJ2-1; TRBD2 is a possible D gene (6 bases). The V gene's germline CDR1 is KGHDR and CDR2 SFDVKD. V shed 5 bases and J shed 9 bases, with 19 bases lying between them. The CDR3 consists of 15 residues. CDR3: CATSVGSSVGGEQFF. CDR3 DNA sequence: TGTGCCACCAGTGTCGGGAGCTCTGTGGGGGGTGAGCAGTTCTTC.

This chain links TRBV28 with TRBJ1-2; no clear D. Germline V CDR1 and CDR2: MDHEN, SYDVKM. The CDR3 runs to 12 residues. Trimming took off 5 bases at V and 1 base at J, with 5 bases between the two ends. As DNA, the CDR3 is TGTGCCAGCAGTCTTCTTAACTATGGCTACACCTTC. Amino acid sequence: CASSLLNYGYTF.

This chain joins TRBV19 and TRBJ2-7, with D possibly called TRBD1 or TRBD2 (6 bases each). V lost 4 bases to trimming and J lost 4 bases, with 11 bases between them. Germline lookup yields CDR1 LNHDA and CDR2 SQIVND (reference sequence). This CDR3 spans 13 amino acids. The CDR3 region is CASSRGGGYEQYF. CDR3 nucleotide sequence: TGTGCCAGTAGTAGAGGGGGAGGATACGAGCAGTACTTC.

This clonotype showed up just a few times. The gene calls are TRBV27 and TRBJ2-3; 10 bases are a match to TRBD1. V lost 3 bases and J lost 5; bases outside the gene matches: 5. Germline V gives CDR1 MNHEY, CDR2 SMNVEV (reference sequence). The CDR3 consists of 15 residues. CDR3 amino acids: CASSFSRDRGDTQYF. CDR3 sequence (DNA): TGTGCCAGCAGTTTCTCCCGGGACAGGGGAGATACGCAGTATTTT.

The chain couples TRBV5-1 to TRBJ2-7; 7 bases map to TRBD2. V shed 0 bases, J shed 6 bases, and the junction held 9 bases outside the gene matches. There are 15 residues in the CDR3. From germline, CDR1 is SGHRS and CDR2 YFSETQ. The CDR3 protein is CASSLGGTKPFEQYF. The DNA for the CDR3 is TGCGCCAGCAGCTTGGGTGGGACTAAGCCTTTCGAGCAGTACTTC. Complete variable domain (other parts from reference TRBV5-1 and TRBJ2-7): KAGVTQTPRYLIKTRGQQVTLSCSPISGHRSVSWYQQTPGQGLQFLFEYFSETQRNKGNFPGRFSGRQFSNSRSEMNVSTLELGDSALYLCASSLGGTKPFEQYFGPGTRLTVT.

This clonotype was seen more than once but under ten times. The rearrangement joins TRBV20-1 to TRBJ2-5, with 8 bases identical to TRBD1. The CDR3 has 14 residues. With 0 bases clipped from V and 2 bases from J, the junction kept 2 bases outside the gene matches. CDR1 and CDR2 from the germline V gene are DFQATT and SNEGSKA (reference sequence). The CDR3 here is CSARDNRGQETQYF. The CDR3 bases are TGCAGTGCTAGAGATAACAGGGGGCAAGAGACCCAGTACTTC.

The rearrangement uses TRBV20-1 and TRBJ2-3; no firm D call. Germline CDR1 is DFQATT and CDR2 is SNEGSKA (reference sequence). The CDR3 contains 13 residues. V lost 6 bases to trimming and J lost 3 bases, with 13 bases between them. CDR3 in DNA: TGCAGTGCCCATCGGACCGGGACAGATACGCAGTATTTT. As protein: CSAHRTGTDTQYF.

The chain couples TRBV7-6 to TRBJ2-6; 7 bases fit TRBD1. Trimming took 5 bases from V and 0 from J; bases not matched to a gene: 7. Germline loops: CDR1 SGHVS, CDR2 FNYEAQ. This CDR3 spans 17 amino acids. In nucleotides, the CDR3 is TGTGCCAGCAGCCCATCCCGGGACAGCTCTGGGGCCAACGTCCTGACTTTC. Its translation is CASSPSRDSSGANVLTF.

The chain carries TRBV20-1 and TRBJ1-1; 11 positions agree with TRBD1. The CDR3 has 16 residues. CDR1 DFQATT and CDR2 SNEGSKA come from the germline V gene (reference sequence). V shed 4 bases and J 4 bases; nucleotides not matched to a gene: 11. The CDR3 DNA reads TGCAGTGCTACCGGTGGACAGGGGGCGAGGGGCACTGAAGCTTTCTTT. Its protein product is CSATGGQGARGTEAFF.

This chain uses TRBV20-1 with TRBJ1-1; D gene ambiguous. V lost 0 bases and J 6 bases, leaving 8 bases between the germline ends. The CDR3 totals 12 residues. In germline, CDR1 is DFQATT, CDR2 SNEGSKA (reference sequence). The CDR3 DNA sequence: TGCAGTGCTAGAGACCATGGGGCTGAAGCTTTCTTT. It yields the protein CSARDHGAEAFF.

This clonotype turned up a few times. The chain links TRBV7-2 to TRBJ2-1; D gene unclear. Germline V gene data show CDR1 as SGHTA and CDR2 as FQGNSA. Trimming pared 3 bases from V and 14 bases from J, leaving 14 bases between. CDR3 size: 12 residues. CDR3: CASSFLDRGKFF. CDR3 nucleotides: TGTGCCAGCAGCTTTTTAGACCGCGGAAAGTTCTTC.